The 18 T cell receptor beta chains presented below share a single source sample, sequenced in a study of blood T cell repertoires in COVID-19. Using immunoSEQ multiplex PCR, the repertoire was profiled, and TCRdb retains in-frame clones only, with some absent. The table has around 480,000 clones, about 90% seen once. Sequencing was performed on PBMCs or T cells enriched from blood (not recorded which). These receptors were taken from a woman younger than 35 who had recovered from COVID-19.

The gene calls are TRBV15 and TRBJ2-3; TRBD2 matches at 10 bases. Germline values: CDR1 LNHNV, CDR2 YYDKDF (reference sequence). This CDR3 is built from 15 residues. V lost 8 bases, J lost 6 bases, and 11 bases stayed unmatched. CDR3 nucleotide sequence: TGTGCCACCCAGAATTTCGGACTAGCGGAGGATACGCAGTATTTT. This translates into CATQNFGLAEDTQYF.

The V and J genes are TRBV3-1 (or the pseudogene TRBV3-2) and TRBJ2-3; D is possibly TRBD2 (6 bases). Germline V gene data show CDR1 as LGHDT and CDR2 as YNNKEL (reference sequence). This CDR3 is built from 13 residues. V gave up 0 bases and J gave up 9 bases, with 10 bases separating them. This chain's CDR3 is CASSQDIRGTQYF. The CDR3 nucleotides are TGTGCCAGCAGCCAAGATATCCGGGGGACGCAGTATTTT.

V usage is TRBV3-1 (or the pseudogene TRBV3-2) and J usage is TRBJ2-5; TRBD1 is a possible D gene (6 bases). Looked up from germline, CDR1 is LGHDT and CDR2 is YNNKEL (reference sequence). The CDR3 is 14 residues long. Trimming left V 4 bases short and J 1 base short, with 10 bases between. CDR3 sequence: CASSLRTVQETQYF. In nucleotides, the CDR3 is TGTGCCAGCAGCCTCCGGACAGTCCAAGAGACCCAGTACTTC.

The chain employs TRBV7-2 and TRBJ1-2; 9 bases align to TRBD1. V lost 2 bases, J lost 0 bases, and 4 bases stayed unmatched. This CDR3 is 16 amino acids long. Germline lookup yields CDR1 SGHTA and CDR2 FQGNSA. CDR3 DNA: TGTGCCAGCAGCTTAACAGGGGGCGAGGCTAACTATGGCTACACCTTC. Translating gives CASSLTGGEANYGYTF.

This chain joins TRBV5-6 and TRBJ2-6; possibly TRBD2 for D (5 bases). CDR3 length: 15 residues. Trimming removed 1 base from V and 2 bases from J, with 7 bases in between. The germline V gene encodes CDR1 SGHDT and CDR2 YYEEEE. The CDR3 reads CASSLYGAGANVLTF. The CDR3 DNA follows: TGTGCCAGCAGCTTGTACGGGGCTGGGGCCAACGTCCTGACTTTC.

The chain is built from TRBV7-8 and TRBJ1-1; TRBD1 might be the D (6 bases). Looked up from germline, CDR1 is SGHVS and CDR2 is FQNEAQ. V dropped 6 bases and J dropped 8 bases, with 13 bases sitting between them. The CDR3 contains 12 residues. The CDR3 here is CASSSLGGEAFF. CDR3 nucleotide sequence: TGTGCCAGCAGTTCTCTAGGGGGAGAAGCTTTCTTT.

V usage is TRBV5-1 and J usage is TRBJ1-2; TRBD1 matches at 9 bases. CDR1 and CDR2 (germline): SGHRS, YFSETQ. The CDR3 extends over 15 amino acids. After removal of 4 bases from V and 3 bases from J, the junction contained 7 bases not matched to a gene. CDR3 DNA: TGCGCCAGCAGCCCAGGGACAGGGAGGGACTATGGCTACACCTTC. Amino acids: CASSPGTGRDYGYTF.

The gene calls are TRBV2 and TRBJ1-5; TRBD1 matches at 7 bases. In germline, CDR1 is SNHLY, CDR2 FYNNEI. Losses at the gene ends were 4 bases for V and 3 bases for J; bases not matched to a gene: 9. The CDR3 is 16 amino acids. CDR3 coding DNA: TGTGCCAGCAGTGTACAGGGGTCTAATCTCAATCAGCCCCAGCATTTT. Its protein is CASSVQGSNLNQPQHF.

V and J are TRBV6-4 and TRBJ1-2; D is unresolved. The CDR3 covers 12 residues. Trimming took off 4 bases at V and 8 bases at J, with 11 bases between the two ends. The germline CDR1 and CDR2 sequences are MRHNA and SNTAGT. The CDR3 here is CASSGALGGYTF. The CDR3 DNA is TGTGCCAGCAGTGGCGCTCTGGGCGGCTACACCTTC.

A single count supports this clone. The V call is TRBV28, the J call TRBJ1-4; tentative D call: TRBD1 (5 bases). Trimming left V 7 bases short and J 3 bases short, with 21 bases between. The CDR3 runs 17 residues. Germline V CDR1 and CDR2: MDHEN, SYDVKM. The CDR3 region is CASNLAGDSRANEKLFF. The CDR3 coding sequence is TGTGCCAGCAACCTCGCAGGCGACAGTCGGGCTAATGAAAAACTGTTTTTT. The variable domain in full, completed from reference TRBV28 and TRBJ1-4, reads DVKVTQSSRYLVKRTGEKVFLECVQDMDHENMFWYRQDPGLGLRLIYFSYDVKMKEKGDIPEGYSVSREKKERFSLILESASTNQTSMYLCASNLAGDSRANEKLFFGSGTQLSVL.

Turning to this clone: At one boundary the junction diverges from the germline segment, which might be a read error. The chain uses TRBV19 and TRBJ1-5, with D possibly matching TRBD1 (6 bases). CDR1 is LNHDA and CDR2 is SQIVND in the germline V gene (reference sequence). The CDR3 loop spans 18 amino acids. The CDR3 loop is CASSAYPSDRQSNQSQHF. The CDR3 DNA sequence: TGTGCCAGTAGTGCCTACCCCTCGGACAGACAAAGCAATCAGTCCCAGCATTTT. Supplemented by reference TRBV19 and TRBJ1-5, the full variable domain reads DGGITQSPKYLFRKEGQNVTLSCEQNLNHDAMYWYRQDPGQGLRLIYYSQIVNDFQKGDIAEGYSVSREKKESFPLTVTSAQKNPTAFYLCASSAYPSDRQSNQSQHFGDGTRLSIL.

The gene calls are TRBV9 and TRBJ2-6; D gene uncertain. With 4 bases removed from V and 0 bases from J, the gap between germline ends came to 11 bases. CDR1 and CDR2 from the germline V gene are SGDLS and YYNGEE. This CDR3 is built from 16 residues. The CDR3 loop is CASSPSRVSGANVLTF. Here the CDR3 DNA reads TGTGCCAGCAGCCCATCGAGAGTCTCTGGGGCCAACGTCCTGACTTTC.

This clone was detected only once. This chain joins TRBV6-5 and TRBJ1-2; TRBD1 might be the D (5 bases). The CDR3 sequence is 14 residues long. Trimming cost V 5 bases and J 2 bases, with 12 bases left between them. The V gene's germline CDR1 is MNHEY and CDR2 SVGAGI. DNA of the CDR3: TGTGCCAGCAGTCCCCCGGGGGAGAACTATGGCTACACCTTC. It is translated as CASSPPGENYGYTF.

Concerning this clone: This sample also contains other DNA sequences that code for the same CDR3. The CDR3 loop reads CASSLPGGTEAFF. As DNA, the CDR3 is TGTGCCAGCAGTCTCCCAGGGGGCACTGAAGCTTTCTTT. V and J are TRBV27 and TRBJ1-1; 7 bases match TRBD1. V lost 5 bases to trimming and J lost 4 bases; unmatched junction nucleotides: 4. CDR1 and CDR2 (germline): MNHEY, SMNVEV (reference sequence). This CDR3 comprises 13 residues.

The rearrangement uses TRBV12-5 and TRBJ2-1, with D perhaps matching TRBD1 (7 bases). The V and J ends lost 2 bases and 8 bases respectively, with 16 bases between them. Germline V gene lookup returns CDR1 LGHNT and CDR2 FRNRAP. The CDR3 spans 15 residues. CDR3 sequence reads: CASGLMQGGRHEQFF. CDR3 bases: TGTGCTAGTGGTTTGATGCAGGGGGGTAGACATGAGCAGTTCTTC.

This sequence joins TRBV7-2 and TRBJ2-1, with 8 bases lining up with TRBD2. The CDR3 is made up of 14 amino acids. Germline assignment: CDR1 SGHTA and CDR2 FQGNSA. Losses at the gene ends were 2 bases for V and 12 bases for J; bases not matched to a gene: 9. DNA of the CDR3: TGTGCCAGCAGCTTACCAGCGGGGGCTGGAGGGCAGTTCTTC. It codes for CASSLPAGAGGQFF.

J is TRBJ1-1 and V is TRBV5-8; D is undetermined. The CDR3 is 13 residues long. Germline CDR1 reads SGHTS; CDR2 reads YDEGEE. Trimming left V 3 bases short and J 5 bases short, with 11 bases between. The CDR3 sequence is CASSSVGGTEAFF. In nucleotides, the CDR3 is TGTGCCAGCAGCTCAGTAGGAGGGACTGAAGCTTTCTTT.

The V call is TRBV7-8, the J call TRBJ1-3; D gene ambiguous. Germline CDR1 SGHVS, CDR2 FQNEAQ. V was shortened by 5 bases and J by 0 bases, with 14 bases between the two germline ends. The length of the CDR3 is 16 residues. The CDR3, as DNA: TGTGCCAGCAGCCAATCTGGACTCCACTCTGGAAACACCATATATTTT. Translation: CASSQSGLHSGNTIYF.